These 25 T cell receptor beta chains share one sample of origin, sequenced in a study of T-cell memory formation after mild COVID-19 (dated by TCRdb to about 2021). Receptors were amplified or captured by 5' RACE. Sequencing was performed on an Illumina NovaSeq 6000. Clones were called with MiXCR by TCRdb after fastp trimmed the public reads at Q25, and only in-frame beta chains were retained. Identical CDR3 proteins give one entry, which carries the most common genes and DNA. This sample has roughly 620,000 distinct CDR3 sequences in its table, and roughly 17% of those were observed once. Around 11% of the sample is held by the ten biggest clonotypes. The sample was PBMCs or a T cell subset sorted from them (not recorded which). These receptors all come from an adult woman who had mild COVID-19 (a few samples of this study predate the infection). The sample titles of this study are shuffled in the database, so cell type and time point are left out; the donor was told from shared clones.

The chain carries TRBV6-2 or TRBV6-3 and TRBJ2-5; 9 nucleotides match TRBD2. The CDR3 consists of 15 residues. Germline trimming cut 7 bases from V and 4 bases from J; bases unmatched to any gene: 10. The germline V gene has CDR1 MNHEY and CDR2 SVGEGT. The CDR3 DNA sequence: TGTGCCAGCACCTACGCACTAGCGGGCGGAGAGACCCAGTACTTC. As protein: CASTYALAGGETQYF.

This clonotype was seen a handful of times. The chain couples TRBV25-1 to TRBJ2-3; 8 bases align to TRBD2. The ends lost 5 bases at V and 4 bases at J; junction bases unmatched: 14. CDR1 MGHDK and CDR2 SYGVNS come from the germline V gene. The CDR3 runs to 17 residues. CDR3 amino acids: CASSPSPEAGGADTQYF. Written as DNA, the CDR3 is TGTGCCAGCAGTCCATCCCCCGAGGCGGGAGGTGCAGATACGCAGTATTTT.

The chain couples TRBV9 to TRBJ1-5; possible D gene TRBD1, 5 bases. Germline CDR1 SGDLS, CDR2 YYNGEE. This CDR3 comprises 16 residues. Trimming took 0 bases from V and 3 from J, leaving 13 bases between them. This chain's CDR3 is CASSVGWGIDNQPQHF. The CDR3 DNA follows: TGTGCCAGCAGCGTAGGTTGGGGCATTGACAATCAGCCCCAGCATTTT.

This clonotype has more than one count but fewer than ten. V gene TRBV4-1 combines with J gene TRBJ2-4, with D tentatively TRBD1 or TRBD2 (5 bases each). Germline assignment: CDR1 MGHRA and CDR2 YSYEKL. The CDR3 is 18 residues long. Deletions cut 3 bases from V and 0 bases from J, with 18 bases between. CDR3 protein: CASSQSQGPSLAKNIQYF. Written as DNA, the CDR3 is TGCGCCAGCAGCCAGTCCCAGGGACCGTCCCTAGCCAAAAACATTCAGTACTTC.

V is TRBV4-3 and J is TRBJ2-1; D unclear. Germline-derived CDR1 and CDR2 are LGHNA and YSLEER. The V gene lost 2 bases and the J gene lost 4 bases, with 12 bases spanning the gap. The CDR3 is 15 residues long. CDR3 protein: CASSQPEGPYNEQFF. CDR3 coding DNA: TGCGCCAGCAGCCAACCGGAAGGGCCGTACAATGAGCAGTTCTTC.

This clonotype was observed a few times. The genes are TRBV20-1 and TRBJ2-3; the D is unclear. Trimming stripped 2 bases from V and 2 bases from J, with 8 bases between. CDR3 length equals 13 residues. Germline V CDR1 and CDR2: DFQATT, SNEGSKA (reference sequence). The CDR3: CSARIIATDTQYF. As DNA, the CDR3 is TGCAGTGCTAGAATAATTGCCACAGATACGCAGTATTTT.

Note on this clonotype: Because it lacks the conserved phenylalanine or tryptophan at the end, this CDR3 is likely a read error. The genes are TRBV7-9 and TRBJ2-1; tentatively, D is TRBD1 (5 bases). The CDR3 has 12 amino acids. Trimming shortened V by 6 bases and J by 7 bases, and 10 bases separated the two germline ends. Germline assignment: CDR1 SEHNR and CDR2 FQNEAQ (reference sequence). The CDR3 DNA follows: TGTGCCAGCAGGGCAGGGCAGAATGAGCAGTTCTTA. Its protein is CASRAGQNEQFL.

There are a few counts of this clonotype. This chain links TRBV29-1 with TRBJ1-1; D perhaps matches TRBD1 (6 bases). Germline V gene data show CDR1 as SQVTM and CDR2 as ANQGSEA. The germline V and J ends were trimmed by 1 base and 4 bases, with 13 bases remaining between them. This CDR3 spans 14 amino acids. This CDR3 is CSVEGPLRGTEAFF. For the CDR3, the DNA is TGCAGCGTTGAAGGACCTCTCAGGGGCACTGAAGCTTTCTTT.

In its sample, this clonotype was seen a few times. The V and J genes are TRBV14 and TRBJ1-1; D uncertain. V lost 1 base to trimming and J lost 1 base, with 7 bases between them. The germline V gene has CDR1 SGHDN and CDR2 FVKESK. The length of the CDR3 is 14 residues. The CDR3 region is CASSQGLRNTEAFF. CDR3 bases: TGTGCCAGCAGCCAAGGGTTAAGGAACACTGAAGCTTTCTTT.

The chain has TRBV7-6 and TRBJ2-1; TRBD2 matches 7 bases. Germline V gene data show CDR1 as SGHVS and CDR2 as FNYEAQ. The CDR3 is 14 residues long. V lost 0 bases to trimming and J lost 8 bases; unmatched junction nucleotides: 4. The CDR3 bases are TGTGCCAGCAGCTTAGCCCAGACTAGCCATGAGCAGTTCTTC. This encodes CASSLAQTSHEQFF. The whole variable domain, remainder taken from reference TRBV7-6 and TRBJ2-1, is GAGVSQSPRYKVTKRGQDVALRCDPISGHVSLYWYRQALGQGPEFLTYFNYEAQQDKSGLPNDRFSAERPEGSISTLTIQRTEQRDSAMYRCASSLAQTSHEQFFGPGTRLTVL.

This clonotype was counted between two and nine times. The chain links TRBV6-5 to TRBJ2-7; 7 nucleotides align to TRBD2. This CDR3 has 17 amino acids. After removal of 5 bases from V and 0 bases from J, the junction contained 13 bases not matched to a gene. Germline CDR1 and CDR2: MNHEY and SVGAGI. CDR3 DNA sequence: TGTGCCAGCAGTGCCTTCTTTGGCGGGGGTAGCTCCTACGAGCAGTACTTC. As protein: CASSAFFGGGSSYEQYF.

This chain links TRBV6-4 with TRBJ2-1; D is unresolved. The germline gives CDR1 MRHNA, CDR2 SNTAGT. V shed 0 bases and J shed 5 bases, with 5 bases lying between them. This CDR3 has 13 residues. The CDR3 loop reads CASSDSANNEQFF. The CDR3 DNA is TGTGCCAGCAGTGACTCGGCAAACAATGAGCAGTTCTTC.

A few counts support this clonotype. The V and J genes are TRBV5-1 and TRBJ1-5; 12 bases are shared with TRBD1. V gave up 0 bases and J gave up 8 bases; unmatched junction bases: 3. This CDR3 region has 15 residues. The germline V gene has CDR1 SGHRS and CDR2 YFSETQ. CDR3: CASSLGDRGREPQHF. The DNA for the CDR3 is TGCGCCAGCAGCTTGGGGGACAGGGGGCGAGAGCCCCAGCATTTT. Supplemented by reference TRBV5-1 and TRBJ1-5, the full variable domain reads KAGVTQTPRYLIKTRGQQVTLSCSPISGHRSVSWYQQTPGQGLQFLFEYFSETQRNKGNFPGRFSGRQFSNSRSEMNVSTLELGDSALYLCASSLGDRGREPQHFGDGTRLSIL.

This clonotype was counted only a few times. The V gene is TRBV13, the J gene TRBJ2-5; tentatively, D is TRBD2 (6 bases). Trimming pared 8 bases from V and 1 base from J, leaving 14 bases between. CDR1 and CDR2 from the germline V gene are PRHDT and FYEKMQ (reference sequence). This CDR3 has 14 residues. CDR3 in DNA: TGTGCCAGCGGAAATGCGGGACCCCAAGAGACCCAGTACTTC. It encodes CASGNAGPQETQYF.

This clonotype has more than one count but fewer than ten. The rearrangement joins TRBV3-1 to TRBJ2-3; D gene uncertain. V dropped 4 bases and J dropped 2 bases, with 25 bases sitting between them. The length of the CDR3 is 19 residues. Germline CDR1 LGHDT, CDR2 YNNKEL (reference sequence). CDR3 amino acids: CASSLQQPRLLGDTDTQYF. DNA for the CDR3: TGTGCCAGCAGCCTCCAACAACCTCGGCTCCTTGGGGACACAGATACGCAGTATTTT.

The V gene is TRBV5-1, the J gene TRBJ2-3; D tentatively fits TRBD1 or TRBD2 (6 bases each). The CDR3 is 14 amino acids. CDR1 is SGHRS and CDR2 is YFSETQ in the germline V gene. Trimming pared 4 bases from V and 2 bases from J, leaving 11 bases between. CDR3 in DNA: TGCGCCAGCAGCAGGGGGGACTTCACAGATACGCAGTATTTT. Protein: CASSRGDFTDTQYF.

The chain links TRBV19 to TRBJ1-5, with a tentative D call TRBD1 (5 bases). Trimming stripped 6 bases from V and 7 bases from J, with 16 bases between. Germline V gives CDR1 LNHDA, CDR2 SQIVND (reference sequence). There are 14 residues in the CDR3. Here the CDR3 reads CASRGIGRDQPQHF. The CDR3 nucleotides read TGTGCCAGTAGAGGGATTGGACGGGACCAGCCCCAGCATTTT.

This clonotype has only a few counts. The V gene is TRBV5-6, the J gene TRBJ1-5; weak D call: TRBD1 (6 bases). CDR1 and CDR2 from the germline V gene are SGHDT and YYEEEE. V lost 0 bases and J 2 bases, leaving 15 bases between the germline ends. This CDR3 has 17 amino acids. Here the CDR3 reads CASSLGQDAGGNQPQHF. CDR3 in DNA: TGTGCCAGCAGCTTGGGACAGGACGCCGGTGGCAATCAGCCCCAGCATTTT.

This clonotype came up a few times. The chain recombines TRBV7-3 with TRBJ1-1; maybe TRBD1 (6 bases). This CDR3 region has 15 residues. The germline V and J ends were trimmed by 8 bases and 0 bases, with 16 bases remaining between them. CDR1 is SGHTA and CDR2 is FQGTGA in the germline V gene. The CDR3 spells CASGVNRVLNTEAFF. In DNA form, the CDR3 reads TGTGCCAGCGGAGTAAACAGGGTTTTGAACACTGAAGCTTTCTTT.

The chain combines TRBV10-3 with TRBJ1-3, with 7 positions matching TRBD1. This CDR3 is built from 12 residues. Per the germline V gene, CDR1 is ENHRY and CDR2 is SYGVKD. Unmatched junction bases numbered 1, after V lost 7 bases and J lost 4 bases. The CDR3 protein is CAIMTGGNTIYF. CDR3 sequence (DNA): TGTGCCATCATGACAGGGGGAAACACCATATATTTT.

This clonotype appeared many times. V usage is TRBV7-2 and J usage is TRBJ2-5; D is ambiguous. The V end was cut by 7 bases, the J end by 1 base, with 7 bases between. Germline CDR1 SGHTA, CDR2 FQGNSA. This CDR3 is 12 amino acids long. The CDR3 DNA sequence: TGTGCCAGCACCTTGGGCCAAGAGACCCAGTACTTC. Residues: CASTLGQETQYF.

The chain recombines TRBV9 with TRBJ2-3, with 8 bases that match TRBD1. Per the germline V gene, CDR1 is SGDLS and CDR2 is YYNGEE. CDR3 length: 15 amino acids. V gave up 3 bases and J gave up 6 bases; unmatched junction bases: 9. CDR3 sequence reads: CASSAGQGTGDTQYF. The CDR3 DNA reads as TGTGCCAGCAGCGCCGGACAGGGAACCGGGGATACGCAGTATTTT.

This clonotype appeared a few times. The chain is built from TRBV13 and TRBJ2-5; D possibly corresponds to TRBD1 (6 bases). CDR1 is PRHDT, CDR2 FYEKMQ, per germline (reference sequence). V was shortened by 2 bases and J by 6 bases, with 13 bases between the two germline ends. The CDR3 covers 14 residues. The CDR3 nucleotides read TGTGCCAGCAGCTTATGGGCAGGGGAGAAGACCCAGTACTTC. Its protein product is CASSLWAGEKTQYF.

Note on this clonotype: A junction boundary mismatches the germline segment, possibly from a read error. CDR3: CASSLRTGGRTDMQYF. As DNA, the CDR3 is TGTGCCAGCAGCTTAAGGACAGGGGGCCGCACAGATATGCAGTATTTT. V usage is TRBV7-3 and J usage is TRBJ2-3; 11 positions match TRBD1. This CDR3 region has 16 residues. Germline CDR1 and CDR2: SGHTA and FQGTGA.

This clonotype was recorded a few times. V is TRBV11-2 and J is TRBJ2-5, with 9 bases identical to TRBD2. V was clipped by 4 bases and J by 4 bases; unmatched bases: 16. The CDR3 loop spans 18 amino acids. The germline V gene encodes CDR1 SGHAT and CDR2 FQNNGV. CDR3: CASSSPRASGNYGETQYF. In DNA form, the CDR3 reads TGTGCCAGCAGCTCCCCTCGGGCTAGCGGGAATTATGGAGAGACCCAGTACTTC. The entire variable domain, with the rest obtained from reference TRBV11-2 and TRBJ2-5, is as follows: EAGVAQSPRYKIIEKRQSVAFWCNPISGHATLYWYQQILGQGPKLLIQFQNNGVVDDSQLPKDRFSAERLKGVDSTLKIQPAKLEDSAVYLCASSSPRASGNYGETQYFGPGTRLLVL.